A single sample is the source of the 7 T cell receptor beta chains below, sequenced in a study of cytomegalovirus exposure and HLA in healthy donors. PCR primers comprised 60 Vbeta and 13 Jbeta primers. Here immunoSEQ multiplex PCR was the method, and the copy in TCRdb shows in-frame clones only, minus some. The repertoire has approximately 130,000 clones, 85% to 90% of them found once; the top ten carry approximately 6.4%. Sequenced: PBMCs. The source is a woman in her 30s in good health and CMV-seropositive.

This rearrangement joins TRBV6-1 to TRBJ2-7, with 9 bases identical to TRBD1. This CDR3 is built from 15 residues. Germline loops: CDR1 MNHNS, CDR2 SASEGT. With V trimmed by 6 bases and J by 3 bases, 9 bases remained unmatched. CDR3 DNA: TGTGCCAGCAGGACTGGGACAGGGCAGAGCTACGAGCAGTACTTC. Its protein product is CASRTGTGQSYEQYF.

This clone was counted once. The gene calls are TRBV5-5 and TRBJ2-1; 8 bases line up with TRBD2. CDR1 SGHKS and CDR2 YYEKEE come from the germline V gene (reference sequence). Trimming removed 2 bases from V and 5 bases from J; junction bases left unmatched: 6. The length of the CDR3 is 15 residues. The CDR3 loop is CASSFLPGLDNEQFF. The CDR3, as DNA: TGTGCCAGCAGCTTCCTTCCGGGACTAGACAATGAGCAGTTCTTC.

This chain uses TRBV19 with TRBJ2-1; D might be TRBD1 (5 bases). Trimming pared 4 bases from V and 2 bases from J, leaving 12 bases between. This CDR3 contains 15 residues. Germline V CDR1 and CDR2: LNHDA, SQIVND (reference sequence). CDR3 protein: CASSTFQGPYNEQFF. The CDR3 nucleotides read TGTGCCAGTAGTACCTTCCAGGGTCCCTACAATGAGCAGTTCTTC. The complete variable domain, with remaining parts taken from reference TRBV19 and TRBJ2-1, reads DGGITQSPKYLFRKEGQNVTLSCEQNLNHDAMYWYRQDPGQGLRLIYYSQIVNDFQKGDIAEGYSVSREKKESFPLTVTSAQKNPTAFYLCASSTFQGPYNEQFFGPGTRLTVL.

The genes are TRBV2 and TRBJ1-1; TRBD1 is a possible D gene (6 bases). Trimming pared 4 bases from V and 2 bases from J, leaving 11 bases between. Germline values: CDR1 SNHLY, CDR2 FYNNEI. CDR3 length equals 14 residues. The CDR3 protein is CASSAGRGNTEAFF. CDR3 sequence (DNA): TGTGCCAGCAGTGCAGGCAGGGGAAACACTGAAGCTTTCTTT. The full variable domain, its missing parts supplied by reference TRBV2 and TRBJ1-1, is EPEVTQTPSHQVTQMGQEVILRCVPISNHLYFYWYRQILGQKVEFLVSFYNNEISEKSEIFDDQFSVERPDGSNFTLKIRSTKLEDSAMYFCASSAGRGNTEAFFGQGTRLTVV.

The chain combines TRBV2 with TRBJ1-2; 7 bases align to TRBD1. Germline V gives CDR1 SNHLY, CDR2 FYNNEI. J lost 5 bases, V lost 8 bases, and 11 bases had no gene match. CDR3 length equals 14 residues. CDR3 region: CASVLTGQMYGYTF. As DNA, the CDR3 is TGTGCCAGCGTACTCACGGGACAGATGTATGGCTACACCTTC.

V is TRBV9 and J is TRBJ2-1, with 9 bases aligning to TRBD2. The ends lost 0 bases at V and 9 bases at J; junction bases unmatched: 7. The CDR3 totals 15 residues. Germline lookup yields CDR1 SGDLS and CDR2 YYNGEE. CDR3 nucleotide sequence: TGTGCCAGCAGCGTAGTGGCGGGAGGGGCGGGTGAGCAGTTCTTC. The encoded protein is CASSVVAGGAGEQFF.

J is TRBJ2-3 and V is TRBV28, with 15 bases that match TRBD2. The CDR3 extends over 16 amino acids. The germline CDR1 and CDR2 sequences are MDHEN and SYDVKM. V gave up 8 bases and J gave up 4 bases; unmatched junction bases: 7. The CDR3 sequence: CASGGLAGGWADTQYF. The CDR3 bases are TGTGCCAGCGGAGGACTAGCGGGAGGGTGGGCAGATACGCAGTATTTT.